The sequence of this T cell receptor beta chain was determined in a study of cytomegalovirus exposure and HLA in healthy donors. Use of 60 Vbeta and 13 Jbeta primers characterized the PCR. TCRdb's table, derived via immunoSEQ multiplex PCR, lists solely in-frame clones and lacks some. This sample has around 120,000 clones, with 80% to 85% found just once. Though nominally healthy at sampling, donors likely had unrecorded immune exposures. This CDR3 has 16 residues. Germline values: CDR1 LGHNA, CDR2 YSLEER. V was cut by 0 bases and J by 1 base, with 13 bases left in between. This clone was picked up a small number of times.

The specimen was PBMCs. This receptor was obtained from a woman aged 25-40 years in good health and CMV-seronegative. The chain carries TRBV4-3 and TRBJ2-7; D might be TRBD1 (6 bases). CDR3 nucleotides: TGCGCCAGCAGCCAAGATTCCAGGGGCGGATCCTACGAGCAGTACTTC. Translating it yields CASSQDSRGGSYEQYF.